Below, 11 T cell receptor beta chains from the same sample are listed, as sequenced in a study of blood T cells in healthy people across ages. Alongside a J-beta primer mix, a sample-barcoded 5' primer served in a second PCR lasting about 7 to 12 cycles. TCRdb recomputed calls from the 5' RACE reads with MiXCR, one row per CDR3 protein. The sample lists some 1,000,000 distinct CDR3 sequences; under 30% were seen once. The sample also formed part of further work on T cells of mothers and their children.

Source material: blood. Receptors were obtained from a girl aged 2 to 10 in good health.

This clonotype was detected a few times. The CDR3 DNA is TGCAGCGTGAGCGGACAGGGCGACGAGCAGTACTTC. Its translation is CSVSGQGDEQYF. The chain carries TRBV29-1 and TRBJ2-7, with 8 bases that match TRBD1. After removal of 6 bases from V and 5 bases from J, the junction contained 6 bases not matched to a gene. Germline-derived CDR1 and CDR2 are SQVTM and ANQGSEA. This CDR3 is built from 12 residues.

The chain has TRBV7-3 and TRBJ2-7; D possibly uses TRBD1 or TRBD2 (6 bases each). CDR3 length: 14 residues. The germline gives CDR1 SGHTA, CDR2 FQGTGA. Trimming cost V 4 bases and J 4 bases, with 14 bases left between them. The CDR3 loop reads CASSSSGAAYEQYF. The CDR3 DNA sequence: TGTGCCAGCAGCTCCTCGGGGGCGGCTTACGAGCAGTACTTC. Full variable domain (remainder filled in from reference TRBV7-3 and TRBJ2-7): GAGVSQTPSNKVTEKGKYVELRCDPISGHTALYWYRQSLGQGPEFLIYFQGTGAADDSGLPNDRFFAVRPEGSVSTLKIQRTERGDSAVYLCASSSSGAAYEQYFGPGTRLTVT.

The V and J genes are TRBV5-1 and TRBJ2-7, with 7 bases identical to TRBD1. The CDR3 extends over 14 amino acids. The germline gives CDR1 SGHRS, CDR2 YFSETQ. V lost 6 bases, J lost 5 bases, and 11 bases stayed unmatched. The CDR3 spells CASTPGDRDHEQYF. DNA of the CDR3: TGCGCCAGCACCCCAGGAGACAGGGATCACGAGCAGTACTTC.

The CDR3 region is CASISTSGLQETQYF. The CDR3 DNA reads as TGTGCCAGCATATCGACCAGCGGACTACAAGAGACCCAGTACTTC. This sequence joins TRBV7-8 and TRBJ2-5, with D possibly TRBD2 on 6 matching bases. There are 15 residues in the CDR3. Germline CDR1 reads SGHVS; CDR2 reads FQNEAQ. The ends were cut back, 7 bases at V and 2 bases at J, with 17 bases in the middle.

The chain links TRBV4-2 to TRBJ1-2; 11 nucleotides line up with TRBD1. The CDR3 runs to 17 residues. Germline V CDR1 and CDR2: LGHNA, YNFKEQ. V dropped 2 bases and J dropped 7; count of bases not matched to a gene: 12. The CDR3 coding sequence is TGTGCCAGCAGCCAATGGACAGGGGGCGGCGGACTGGGTGGCTACACCTTC. Protein: CASSQWTGGGGLGGYTF.

This clonotype has more than one count but fewer than ten. The V gene is TRBV6-5, the J gene TRBJ2-5; no firm D call. The CDR3 has 14 residues. V dropped 2 bases and J dropped 5 bases, with 12 bases sitting between them. CDR1 is MNHEY and CDR2 is SVGAGI in the germline V gene. Written as DNA, the CDR3 is TGTGCCAGCAGTTACCGCGAGTCTCTGGAGACCCAGTACTTC. Residues: CASSYRESLETQYF.

This clonotype was counted between two and nine times. The chain joins TRBV4-2 to TRBJ2-2; D might be TRBD1 or TRBD2, each matching 5 bases. Trimming stripped 6 bases from V and 0 bases from J, with 11 bases between. This CDR3 spans 15 amino acids. Germline V gives CDR1 LGHNA, CDR2 YNFKEQ. CDR3 coding DNA: TGTGCCAGCAGATCCGGGACGGCGAACACCGGGGAGCTGTTTTTT. Protein: CASRSGTANTGELFF.

The rearrangement joins TRBV9 to TRBJ2-1, with 9 bases fitting TRBD2. Trimming took 1 base from V and 8 from J; bases not matched to a gene: 7. This CDR3 contains 15 residues. CDR1 is SGDLS, CDR2 YYNGEE, per germline. The CDR3 protein is CASSVLSGRPDEQFF. The CDR3, as DNA: TGTGCCAGCAGCGTATTGAGCGGGAGGCCAGATGAGCAGTTCTTC.

This clonotype has only a few counts. The rearrangement uses TRBV13 and TRBJ1-1; tentative D call: TRBD1 (5 bases). CDR1 and CDR2 (germline): PRHDT, FYEKMQ (reference sequence). Trimming took 8 bases from V and 7 from J, leaving 11 bases between them. The CDR3 length is 11 residues. CDR3 residues: CASGGEGEAFF. The DNA for the CDR3 is TGTGCCAGCGGGGGAGAGGGTGAAGCTTTCTTT. Full variable domain (remainder filled in from reference TRBV13 and TRBJ1-1): AAGVIQSPRHLIKEKRETATLKCYPIPRHDTVYWYQQGPGQDPQFLISFYEKMQSDKGSIPDRFSAQQFSDYHSELNMSSLELGDSALYFCASGGEGEAFFGQGTRLTVV.

The V gene is TRBV20-1, the J gene TRBJ2-1, with TRBD2 identical over 11 bases. With V trimmed by 5 bases and J by 5 bases, 5 bases remained unmatched. CDR1 is DFQATT, CDR2 SNEGSKA, per germline (reference sequence). The CDR3 contains 14 residues. CDR3 amino acids: CSAARLAGNNEQFF. CDR3 coding DNA: TGCAGTGCTGCACGACTAGCGGGGAACAATGAGCAGTTCTTC.

The chain links TRBV12-3 or TRBV12-4 to TRBJ2-3; D is uncertain. The CDR3 runs to 13 residues. V lost 7 bases and J 3 bases, leaving 11 bases between the germline ends. The DNA for the CDR3 is TGTGCCAGCACCCAGTTGGGGACAGATACGCAGTATTTT. Its translation: CASTQLGTDTQYF.